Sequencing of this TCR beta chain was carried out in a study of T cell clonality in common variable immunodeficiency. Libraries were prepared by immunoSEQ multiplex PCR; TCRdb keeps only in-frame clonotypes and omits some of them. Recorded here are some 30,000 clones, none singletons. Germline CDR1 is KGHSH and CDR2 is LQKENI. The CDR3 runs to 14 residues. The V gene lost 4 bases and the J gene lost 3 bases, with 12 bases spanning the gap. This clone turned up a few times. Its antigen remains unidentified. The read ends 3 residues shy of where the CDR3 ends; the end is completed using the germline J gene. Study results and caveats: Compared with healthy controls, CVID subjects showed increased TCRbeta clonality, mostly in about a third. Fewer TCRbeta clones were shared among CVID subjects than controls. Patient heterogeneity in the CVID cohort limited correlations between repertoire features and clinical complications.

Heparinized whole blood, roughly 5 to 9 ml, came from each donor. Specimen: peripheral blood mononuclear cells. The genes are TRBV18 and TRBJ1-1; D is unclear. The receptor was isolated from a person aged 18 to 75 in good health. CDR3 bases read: TGTGCCAGCTCACTGACCAGCGGAGACACTGAA. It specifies CASSLTSGDTE. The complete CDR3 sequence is CASSLTSGDTEAFF.